These 5 T cell receptor beta chains were sequenced from one sample in a study of breast tumors, draining lymph nodes, adjacent tissues. One entry per CDR3 protein results from TCRdb running MiXCR on the multiplex PCR reads. Here the sample spans about 130,000 distinct CDR3 sequences, 21% being singletons. Axillary draining lymph nodes of breast cancer patients supplied the node samples. The specimen sequenced was axillary lymph node tissue. These receptors all come from a female donor with breast cancer. Some clones in this sample may be carry-over from other donors' samples.

V gene TRBV28 combines with J gene TRBJ1-4; D possibly corresponds to TRBD1 (6 bases). The CDR3 covers 13 residues. The V gene's germline CDR1 is MDHEN and CDR2 SYDVKM. V gave up 2 bases and J gave up 14 bases, with 15 bases separating them. CDR3 protein: CASSLPETGTLFF. The CDR3, as DNA: TGTGCCAGCAGTTTACCCGAAACAGGGACCCTGTTTTTT.

This clonotype was recorded at least ten times. The V and J genes are TRBV12-3 or TRBV12-4 and TRBJ2-2; D is unresolved. This CDR3 is built from 12 residues. V shed 6 bases and J shed 3 bases, with 5 bases lying between them. The CDR3 protein is CASRPYTGELFF. The CDR3 nucleotides are TGTGCCAGCAGGCCCTACACCGGGGAGCTGTTTTTT.

As to this clonotype: A much larger clone differs by one base, so this may be a read error. The rearrangement uses TRBV2 and TRBJ2-1, with D tentatively TRBD1 (7 bases). Looked up from germline, CDR1 is SNHLY and CDR2 is FYNNEI. The CDR3 loop spans 16 amino acids. The CDR3 region is CASRVEGAISCNEQFF. CDR3 nucleotides: TGTGCCAGCAGGGTGGAGGGGGCGATATCCTGCAATGAGCAGTTCTTC.

This clonotype was seen once. A much more abundant neighbour one base away suggests this may be a read error. The rearrangement links TRBV9 to TRBJ2-1; D ambiguous. Trimming cost V 0 bases and J 1 base, with 11 bases left between them. The CDR3 sequence is 16 residues long. The germline gives CDR1 SGDLS, CDR2 YYNGEE. The CDR3 loop is CASSVGGDPSYNEQFF. DNA of the CDR3: TGTGCCAGCAGCGTAGGAGGAGATCCGTCCTACAATGAGCAGTTCTTC.

This clonotype was recorded many times. The rearrangement links TRBV7-3 to TRBJ2-1; D perhaps matches TRBD1 (6 bases). The CDR3 has 18 residues. The germline V gene has CDR1 SGHTA and CDR2 FQGTGA. Trimming stripped 6 bases from V and 0 bases from J, with 21 bases between. CDR3 in DNA: TGTGCCAGCAGTCCCGAGGACAGTTCTGCAATCTCCTACAATGAGCAGTTCTTC. This sequence encodes CASSPEDSSAISYNEQFF.